The 27 T cell receptor beta chains below all came from one sample that was sequenced in a study of cytomegalovirus exposure and HLA in healthy donors. The PCR used 60 Vbeta and 13 Jbeta primers. Assay used: immunoSEQ multiplex PCR; TCRdb lists only in-frame clones, some missing. The data hold around 110,000 clones, with roughly 82% observed a single time. Source material: PBMCs. These receptor sequences come from a man aged 30 to 39 in good health and CMV-seropositive.

This clone was detected only a few times. The gene calls are TRBV11-1 and TRBJ2-5; 13 bases agree with TRBD2. The CDR3 contains 17 residues. Per germline, CDR1 SGHAT and CDR2 FQDESV (reference sequence). Trimming removed 4 bases from V and 2 bases from J; junction bases left unmatched: 7. The CDR3 DNA reads as TGTGCCAGCAGCTCCCAGACTAGCGGGGGGTCACAAGAGACCCAGTACTTC. Translation: CASSSQTSGGSQETQYF. The full variable domain, rest sourced from reference TRBV11-1 and TRBJ2-5, is EAEVAQSPRYKITEKSQAVAFWCDPISGHATLYWYRQILGQGPELLVQFQDESVVDDSQLPKDRFSAERLKGVDSTLKIQPAELGDSAMYLCASSSQTSGGSQETQYFGPGTRLLVL.

V and J are TRBV6-1 and TRBJ1-1, with D unresolved. In germline, CDR1 is MNHNS, CDR2 SASEGT. The CDR3 totals 15 residues. With 5 bases removed from V and 5 bases from J, the gap between germline ends came to 18 bases. CDR3 sequence reads: CASSPRRVISTEAFF. In DNA, the CDR3 is TGTGCCAGCAGTCCGCGGAGGGTTATATCGACTGAAGCTTTCTTT.

This clone was seen only a few times. The chain carries TRBV19 and TRBJ2-7; 7 bases map to TRBD2. There are 12 residues in the CDR3. V was pared by 5 bases and J by 2 bases, with 0 bases of the junction left unmatched. CDR1 and CDR2 (germline): LNHDA, SQIVND (reference sequence). CDR3 bases: TGTGCCAGTAGTGCGGGAGCCTACGAGCAGTACTTC. As protein: CASSAGAYEQYF.

In this sample, this clone turned up once. The V call is TRBV9, the J call TRBJ2-3, with 10 bases that match TRBD1. There are 15 residues in the CDR3. V dropped 4 bases and J dropped 5; count of bases not matched to a gene: 7. Germline CDR1 SGDLS, CDR2 YYNGEE. The CDR3 nucleotides read TGTGCCAGCAGCCCCCATGGACAGGGGGAAGATACGCAGTATTTT. This codes for CASSPHGQGEDTQYF.

The chain has TRBV7-3 and TRBJ2-4, with D possibly being TRBD1 (6 bases). Trimming removed 3 bases from V and 1 base from J, with 13 bases in between. This CDR3 comprises 16 residues. Germline V gene lookup returns CDR1 SGHTA and CDR2 FQGTGA. Written as DNA, the CDR3 is TGTGCCAGCAGCTTGACAGGTGTGGGTGCCAAAAACATTCAGTACTTC. Translating it yields CASSLTGVGAKNIQYF.

J is TRBJ1-1 and V is TRBV28; D gene unclear. The ends were cut back, 7 bases at V and 4 bases at J, with 13 bases in the middle. Germline CDR1 is MDHEN and CDR2 is SYDVKM. The CDR3 extends over 13 amino acids. CDR3 in amino acids: CASIRWEVTEAFF. Here the CDR3 DNA reads TGTGCCAGCATTAGATGGGAGGTCACTGAAGCTTTCTTT.

Notes on this clone: The junction differs from germline at one of its ends, possibly a read error. The sample carries other DNA sequences with the same CDR3. CDR3 protein: CATSTPRKQGPNSPLHF. CDR3 DNA: TGCGCCACCAGCACCCCACGAAAGCAGGGGCCTAATTCACCCCTCCACTTT. J is TRBJ1-6 and V is TRBV15; TRBD1 might be the D (6 bases). The CDR3 runs to 17 residues. The germline CDR1 and CDR2 sequences are LNHNV and YYDKDF (reference sequence).

The CDR3 sequence: CASSQGQGSSYEQYF. For the CDR3, the DNA is TGTGCCAGCAGCCAGGGACAGGGGTCCTCCTACGAGCAGTACTTC. V is TRBV7-9 and J is TRBJ2-7; 10 bases are shared with TRBD1. The length of the CDR3 is 15 residues. The J segment lost 0 bases and the V segment lost 5 bases, leaving 4 bases of the junction unmatched. Germline-derived CDR1 and CDR2 are SEHNR and FQNEAQ (reference sequence).

The rearrangement uses TRBV9 and TRBJ1-1; no clear D gene. Germline V gene sequence: CDR1 SGDLS, CDR2 YYNGEE. The V end lost 0 bases, the J end lost 0 bases, and 18 bases lay between the germline ends. The CDR3 spans 18 residues. CDR3 nucleotides: TGTGCCAGCAGCGTAGCTCCGAGGGAAAATACTGTGAACACTGAAGCTTTCTTT. The encoded protein is CASSVAPRENTVNTEAFF.

V and J are TRBV5-6 and TRBJ1-6; perhaps TRBD1 as D (5 bases). Per the germline V gene, CDR1 is SGHDT and CDR2 is YYEEEE. CDR3 length: 14 residues. Trimming stripped 5 bases from V and 6 bases from J, with 12 bases between. CDR3 in amino acids: CASSSVRVNSPLHF. The CDR3 DNA is TGTGCCAGCAGTTCGGTCAGGGTTAATTCACCCCTCCACTTT. The entire variable domain, with the rest obtained from reference TRBV5-6 and TRBJ1-6, is as follows: DAGVTQSPTHLIKTRGQQVTLRCSPKSGHDTVSWYQQALGQGPQFIFQYYEEEERQRGNFPDRFSGHQFPNYSSELNVNALLLGDSALYLCASSSVRVNSPLHFGNGTRLTVT.

The J gene is TRBJ2-7, the V gene TRBV10-3; no clear D gene. Germline-derived CDR1 and CDR2 are ENHRY and SYGVKD. Trimming shortened V by 2 bases and J by 2 bases, and 10 bases separated the two germline ends. The CDR3 has 14 amino acids. The CDR3 spells CAISEGSQTYEQYF. DNA of the CDR3: TGTGCCATCAGTGAGGGCAGTCAAACCTACGAGCAGTACTTC.

The rearrangement links TRBV4-2 to TRBJ1-2; D not resolved. This CDR3 contains 14 residues. CDR1 is LGHNA and CDR2 is YNFKEQ in the germline V gene. V was pared by 2 bases and J by 6 bases, with 13 bases between. CDR3 sequence (DNA): TGTGCCAGCAGCCAACAGGACCAGGAGGATGGCTACACCTTC. Its protein is CASSQQDQEDGYTF.

V usage is TRBV7-9 and J usage is TRBJ2-1, with 9 bases aligning to TRBD2. The V segment lost 2 bases and the J segment 2 bases; nucleotides outside the gene matches: 1. CDR1 SEHNR and CDR2 FQNEAQ come from the germline V gene (reference sequence). The length of the CDR3 is 15 residues. The CDR3 DNA reads TGTGCCAGCAGCTTAAGCGGGGGGCCCTACAATGAGCAGTTCTTC. Encoded protein: CASSLSGGPYNEQFF.

The rearrangement links TRBV18 to TRBJ2-7, with D perhaps TRBD1 (6 bases). The CDR3 extends over 14 amino acids. Trimming cost V 0 bases and J 0 bases, with 6 bases left between them. Germline CDR1 KGHSH, CDR2 LQKENI. This CDR3 reads CASSPPTGSYEQYF. The CDR3 DNA follows: TGTGCCAGCTCACCACCGACAGGCTCCTACGAGCAGTACTTC.

The chain has TRBV5-5 and TRBJ2-2; 8 positions agree with TRBD1. Looked up from germline, CDR1 is SGHKS and CDR2 is YYEKEE (reference sequence). V lost 4 bases and J lost 5; bases outside the gene matches: 7. The CDR3 length is 15 residues. CDR3 sequence (DNA): TGTGCCAGCAGCATATGGACAGGGAAAACCGGGGAGCTGTTTTTT. The encoded protein is CASSIWTGKTGELFF. Full variable domain (outside the CDR3, taken from reference TRBV5-5 and TRBJ2-2): DAGVTQSPTHLIKTRGQQVTLRCSPISGHKSVSWYQQVLGQGPQFIFQYYEKEERGRGNFPDRFSARQFPNYSSELNVNALLLGDSALYLCASSIWTGKTGELFFGEGSRLTVL.

The chain links TRBV5-1 to TRBJ2-1, with 8 bases fitting TRBD2. Unmatched junction bases numbered 0, after V lost 2 bases and J lost 2 bases. CDR3 size: 14 residues. Germline V CDR1 and CDR2: SGHRS, YFSETQ. Written as DNA, the CDR3 is TGCGCCAGCAGCTTTAGCGGGGCCTACAATGAGCAGTTCTTC. This codes for CASSFSGAYNEQFF.

This clone was seen a handful of times. The V gene is TRBV2, the J gene TRBJ1-6; 7 bases match TRBD1. With V trimmed by 8 bases and J by 9 bases, 13 bases remained unmatched. CDR3 size: 15 residues. Germline V CDR1 and CDR2: SNHLY, FYNNEI. CDR3 loop: CASVFTGEVTSPLHF. CDR3 DNA sequence: TGTGCCAGCGTCTTCACAGGGGAGGTTACTTCACCCCTCCACTTT.

The CDR3 DNA is TGCGCCAGCAGCGGAGGACAGAACCTTGGCTACACCTTC. Protein product: CASSGGQNLGYTF. The rearrangement uses TRBV5-1 and TRBJ1-2, with a tentative D call TRBD1 (6 bases). This CDR3 has 13 amino acids. Deletions cut 4 bases from V and 7 bases from J, with 14 bases between. Germline V gene lookup returns CDR1 SGHRS and CDR2 YFSETQ. Filled out from reference TRBV5-1 and TRBJ1-2, the complete variable domain reads KAGVTQTPRYLIKTRGQQVTLSCSPISGHRSVSWYQQTPGQGLQFLFEYFSETQRNKGNFPGRFSGRQFSNSRSEMNVSTLELGDSALYLCASSGGQNLGYTFGSGTRLTVV.

The gene calls are TRBV9 and TRBJ2-2; D might be TRBD1 (6 bases). V lost 6 bases, J lost 3 bases, and 12 bases lay in between. CDR1 SGDLS and CDR2 YYNGEE come from the germline V gene. This CDR3 has 14 residues. CDR3 loop: CASTATGYTGELFF. The CDR3 bases are TGTGCCAGCACCGCGACAGGATACACCGGGGAGCTGTTTTTT.

This clone appeared a single time. The chain carries TRBV10-2 and TRBJ1-2; the match to TRBD1 covers 7 bases. The CDR3 has 15 residues. From germline, CDR1 is WSHSY and CDR2 SAAADI. J was trimmed by 2 bases and V by 6 bases; bases with no gene match: 9. CDR3 residues: CASRRGQTKNYGYTF. CDR3 coding DNA: TGCGCCAGCAGGAGGGGACAGACCAAAAACTATGGCTACACCTTC.

This clone was detected only a few times. The chain is built from TRBV4-1 and TRBJ1-1, with 8 bases fitting TRBD1. Trimming removed 4 bases from V and 0 bases from J; junction bases left unmatched: 4. CDR1 is MGHRA, CDR2 YSYEKL, per germline. The CDR3 is made up of 15 amino acids. CDR3 coding DNA: TGCGCCAGCAGCCTCGGGACAGGCATGAACACTGAAGCTTTCTTT. Its protein product is CASSLGTGMNTEAFF.

CDR3 protein: CASSLVASGGKDTQYF. The CDR3 DNA reads as TGTGCCAGCAGCTTGGTAGCTAGCGGGGGTAAAGATACGCAGTATTTT. The J gene is TRBJ2-3, the V gene TRBV5-4; 10 positions agree with TRBD2. The CDR3 consists of 16 residues. Germline lookup yields CDR1 SGHNT and CDR2 YYREEE (reference sequence). The V gene end was trimmed by 0 bases and the J gene end by 5 bases; junction bases not matched to a gene: 6.

This chain connects TRBV12-5 to TRBJ2-3; D remains ambiguous. The CDR3 is 13 amino acids. The germline gives CDR1 LGHNT, CDR2 FRNRAP. Trimming pared 3 bases from V and 6 bases from J, leaving 10 bases between. CDR3 sequence reads: CASGLLLWDTQYF. The CDR3 DNA sequence: TGTGCTAGTGGTTTACTCCTTTGGGATACGCAGTATTTT.

The CDR3: CASSSQAPYNEQFF. CDR3 coding DNA: TGTGCCAGCAGCTCACAGGCTCCCTACAATGAGCAGTTCTTC. The chain uses TRBV7-6 and TRBJ2-1, with D perhaps TRBD1 (5 bases). The V end lost 4 bases, the J end lost 2 bases, and 9 bases lay between the germline ends. The CDR3 is 14 residues long. CDR1 and CDR2 (germline): SGHVS, FNYEAQ.

The chain combines TRBV6-1 with TRBJ1-2; TRBD1 is a possible D gene (6 bases). The V end was cut by 1 base, the J end by 4 bases, with 13 bases between. The V gene's germline CDR1 is MNHNS and CDR2 SASEGT. This CDR3 has 15 amino acids. CDR3 sequence reads: CASSEGRDNIYGYTF. The CDR3 DNA is TGTGCCAGCAGTGAAGGCCGGGACAACATCTATGGCTACACCTTC.

The chain joins TRBV7-6 to TRBJ1-3, with no clear D. The CDR3 has 13 amino acids. From germline, CDR1 is SGHVS and CDR2 FNYEAQ. V was trimmed by 5 bases and J by 4 bases, leaving 9 bases between them. In DNA form, the CDR3 reads TGTGCCAGCAGCGACCAGGCGGGAAACACCATATATTTT. This gives the protein CASSDQAGNTIYF.

The chain has TRBV6-5 and TRBJ2-3, with TRBD2 as a possible D gene (5 bases). Germline V gene lookup returns CDR1 MNHEY and CDR2 SVGAGI. The CDR3 runs 12 residues. The V end lost 7 bases, the J end lost 4 bases, and 9 bases lay between the germline ends. The CDR3 DNA reads as TGTGCCAGCACGGGGTCTGCAGATACGCAGTATTTT. Amino acids: CASTGSADTQYF.